What follows are 4 T cell receptor beta chains derived from one specimen sequenced in a study of identical twins. Each CDR3 protein is one row after TCRdb ran MiXCR on the 5' RACE reads. The data hold hundreds of thousands of distinct CDR3 sequences, with roughly 9.4% observed a single time. Sequencing was performed on memory (CD45RO+) T cells sorted from blood. Source of these receptors: a woman in her late teens or twenties in good health.

This clonotype was seen ten or more times. V gene TRBV7-8 combines with J gene TRBJ2-7; D is undetermined. The CDR3 loop spans 11 amino acids. Per the germline V gene, CDR1 is SGHVS and CDR2 is FQNEAQ. Trimming removed 5 bases at V and 3 bases at J, with 5 bases between. CDR3 nucleotides: TGTGCCAGCAGCAGACTCTACGAGCAGTACTTC. It yields the protein CASSRLYEQYF.

This chain uses TRBV12-3 or TRBV12-4 with TRBJ2-1; 7 bases line up with TRBD1. V gave up 6 bases and J gave up 5 bases; unmatched junction bases: 10. This CDR3 has 15 amino acids. The CDR3 spells CASSLGQLRNNEQFF. As DNA, the CDR3 is TGTGCCAGCAGCTTGGGACAGCTCAGAAACAATGAGCAGTTCTTC.

This clonotype was counted at least ten times. V is TRBV18 and J is TRBJ2-7; D perhaps matches TRBD1 (6 bases). V lost 5 bases, J lost 7 bases, and 15 bases lay in between. This CDR3 is built from 13 residues. Germline V gene data show CDR1 as KGHSH and CDR2 as LQKENI. The CDR3 coding sequence is TGTGCCAGCTCAGTATCCCAGGGGTATGAGCAGTACTTC. The encoded protein is CASSVSQGYEQYF.

The V and J genes are TRBV18 and TRBJ2-1; 9 positions match TRBD1. This CDR3 comprises 15 residues. The V gene's germline CDR1 is KGHSH and CDR2 LQKENI. V gave up 3 bases and J gave up 7 bases; unmatched junction bases: 7. The CDR3 reads CASSPSGTGTNEQFF. CDR3 DNA sequence: TGTGCCAGCTCACCCTCTGGGACAGGGACGAATGAGCAGTTCTTC.